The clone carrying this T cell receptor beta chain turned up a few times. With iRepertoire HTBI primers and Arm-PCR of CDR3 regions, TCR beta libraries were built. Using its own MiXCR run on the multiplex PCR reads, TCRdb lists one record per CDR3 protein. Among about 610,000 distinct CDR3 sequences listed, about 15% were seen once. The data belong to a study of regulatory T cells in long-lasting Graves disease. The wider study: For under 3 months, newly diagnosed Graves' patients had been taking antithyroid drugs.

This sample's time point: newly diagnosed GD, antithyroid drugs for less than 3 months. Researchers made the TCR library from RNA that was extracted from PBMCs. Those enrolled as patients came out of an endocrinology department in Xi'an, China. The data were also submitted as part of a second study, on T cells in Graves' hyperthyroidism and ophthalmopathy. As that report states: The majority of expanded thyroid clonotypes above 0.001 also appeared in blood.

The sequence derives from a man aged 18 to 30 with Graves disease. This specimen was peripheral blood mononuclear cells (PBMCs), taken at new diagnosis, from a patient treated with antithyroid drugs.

CDR3 amino acids: CASSRRPREGTQYF. Here the CDR3 DNA reads TGTGCCAGCAGCCGTCGCCCTAGAGAAGGGACCCAGTACTTC. This chain connects TRBV11-3 to TRBJ2-5, with unresolved D. V gave up 5 bases and J gave up 7 bases, with 17 bases separating them. The CDR3 is 14 amino acids. The V gene's germline CDR1 is SGHNT and CDR2 YENEEA.